What follows are 29 T cell receptor beta chains derived from one specimen sequenced in a study of OX40 agonist ivuxolimab in advanced cancers. Sequenced by immunoSEQ multiplex PCR; TCRdb stores in-frame clones only, minus some. The data hold about 31,000 clones, with 90% observed a single time. The material was CD4+ or CD8+ T cells sorted from blood, obtained in a trial of the OX40 agonist ivuxolimab. The source is an adult with an advanced solid tumor such as melanoma, head and neck, liver or kidney cancer.

This rearrangement joins TRBV27 to TRBJ1-2; D is possibly TRBD1 (6 bases). CDR1 is MNHEY, CDR2 SMNVEV, per germline (reference sequence). The CDR3 length is 15 residues. Trimming cost V 2 bases and J 4 bases, with 14 bases left between them. CDR3 residues: CASSLAGGSAYGYTF. Here the CDR3 DNA reads TGTGCCAGCAGTTTAGCGGGGGGCTCGGCCTATGGCTACACCTTC.

The chain has TRBV19 and TRBJ2-1; perhaps TRBD1 as D (6 bases). CDR3 size: 18 residues. V lost 5 bases, J lost 0 bases, and 20 bases lay in between. Germline CDR1 reads LNHDA; CDR2 reads SQIVND (reference sequence). The CDR3 sequence is CASSPSTGYGGSYNEQFF. DNA of the CDR3: TGTGCCAGTAGTCCTTCTACAGGGTATGGGGGCTCCTACAATGAGCAGTTCTTC.

The gene calls are TRBV6-5 and TRBJ1-6; D ambiguous. Trimming removed 8 bases from V and 8 bases from J, with 16 bases in between. Germline V gene data show CDR1 as MNHEY and CDR2 as SVGAGI. The CDR3 loop spans 14 amino acids. The CDR3 loop is CASSPLGVYSPLHF. The CDR3 DNA follows: TGTGCCAGCTCACCTCTGGGAGTTTATTCACCCCTCCACTTT.

The V gene is TRBV14, the J gene TRBJ2-5; D perhaps matches TRBD2 (6 bases). The CDR3 sequence is 13 residues long. Germline values: CDR1 SGHDN, CDR2 FVKESK. V lost 3 bases and J lost 5, with 10 bases in between. This CDR3 is CASSQWGDETQYF. DNA for the CDR3: TGTGCCAGCAGCCAGTGGGGGGACGAGACCCAGTACTTC.

The J gene is TRBJ2-2, the V gene TRBV9; 12 bases are shared with TRBD1. CDR1 is SGDLS and CDR2 is YYNGEE in the germline V gene. The CDR3 runs to 16 residues. Trimming cost V 3 bases and J 7 bases; bases outside gene matches: 7. The CDR3: CASSAPGQGANGELFF. The DNA of the CDR3 is TGTGCCAGCAGCGCCCCGGGACAGGGGGCTAACGGGGAGCTGTTTTTT.

The chain uses TRBV4-1 and TRBJ2-7; D is perhaps TRBD2 (5 bases). Trimming pared 1 base from V and 6 bases from J, leaving 10 bases between. The length of the CDR3 is 13 residues. Germline V gives CDR1 MGHRA, CDR2 YSYEKL. In nucleotides, the CDR3 is TGCGCCAGCAGCCAAGGTAACGGAGGCGAGCAGTACTTC. It codes for CASSQGNGGEQYF.

The chain links TRBV29-1 to TRBJ2-1; D might be TRBD1 or TRBD2, each matching 5 bases. The germline V and J ends were trimmed by 7 bases and 6 bases, with 19 bases remaining between them. Germline V gene lookup returns CDR1 SQVTM and CDR2 ANQGSEA. This CDR3 contains 14 residues. This chain's CDR3 is CSGVGTPSGNEQFF. The DNA of the CDR3 is TGCAGCGGCGTCGGGACCCCTTCGGGCAATGAGCAGTTCTTC.

The V gene is TRBV7-6, the J gene TRBJ2-5; perhaps TRBD2 as D (6 bases). V lost 7 bases to trimming and J lost 1 base, with 13 bases between them. Germline V CDR1 and CDR2: SGHVS, FNYEAQ. The CDR3 length is 14 residues. The CDR3 coding sequence is TGTGCCAGCACCCTGAGGAGGGCCCAAGAGACCCAGTACTTC. This translates into CASTLRRAQETQYF.

The V call is TRBV6-5, the J call TRBJ1-5; D gene ambiguous. Germline V gives CDR1 MNHEY, CDR2 SVGAGI. CDR3 size: 13 residues. Trimming took off 3 bases at V and 0 bases at J, with 3 bases between the two ends. As DNA, the CDR3 is TGTGCCAGCAGTTATAGTAGCAATCAGCCCCAGCATTTT. It is translated as CASSYSSNQPQHF.

This clone appeared a single time. The J gene is TRBJ2-2, the V gene TRBV5-1; TRBD2 matches at 9 bases. The germline CDR1 and CDR2 sequences are SGHRS and YFSETQ. CDR3 length equals 16 residues. Trimming cost V 3 bases and J 2 bases; bases outside gene matches: 5. CDR3 DNA: TGCGCCAGCAGCTCACTAGCGGGTTTTAACACCGGGGAGCTGTTTTTT. Protein: CASSSLAGFNTGELFF.

J is TRBJ2-2 and V is TRBV19; TRBD1 might be the D (6 bases). Deletions cut 10 bases from V and 5 bases from J, with 23 bases between. CDR3 length: 16 residues. Germline-derived CDR1 and CDR2 are LNHDA and SQIVND (reference sequence). CDR3: CATYPNPGAMTGELFF. CDR3 in DNA: TGTGCCACCTACCCGAATCCAGGGGCGATGACCGGGGAGCTGTTTTTT.

The rearrangement joins TRBV19 to TRBJ2-3; TRBD1 is a possible D gene (6 bases). The CDR3 runs 13 residues. Trimming took off 10 bases at V and 3 bases at J, with 14 bases between the two ends. Germline V gene sequence: CDR1 LNHDA, CDR2 SQIVND (reference sequence). This chain's CDR3 is CATGQFTTDTQYF. CDR3 nucleotide sequence: TGTGCCACTGGACAGTTTACGACAGATACGCAGTATTTT.

The V gene is TRBV29-1, the J gene TRBJ2-3; 7 bases agree with TRBD1. Germline V gene data show CDR1 as SQVTM and CDR2 as ANQGSEA. Trimming at V came to 3 bases and at J to 5 bases, leaving 14 bases not matched to a gene. This CDR3 spans 16 amino acids. DNA for the CDR3: TGCAGCGTTGAGGGGTTAGATGGACAGGTAGTAGATACGCAGTATTTT. Protein: CSVEGLDGQVVDTQYF.

CDR3 residues: CASSPEWESSYNSPLHF. The CDR3 nucleotides are TGTGCCAGCAGCCCCGAATGGGAGAGCTCCTATAATTCACCCCTCCACTTT. V and J are TRBV9 and TRBJ1-6; D is ambiguous. Trimming removed 4 bases at V and 0 bases at J, with 14 bases between. Germline values: CDR1 SGDLS, CDR2 YYNGEE. CDR3 length equals 17 residues.

This clone has only a few counts. The chain recombines TRBV7-6 with TRBJ2-5; 11 positions match TRBD2. CDR3 length: 15 amino acids. J lost 7 bases, V lost 8 bases, and 12 bases had no gene match. Germline V gene lookup returns CDR1 SGHVS and CDR2 FNYEAQ. The CDR3: CASRPLAGGPGTQYF. DNA of the CDR3: TGTGCCAGCCGACCCTTAGCGGGAGGGCCGGGGACCCAGTACTTC.

V is TRBV29-1 and J is TRBJ2-1; TRBD1 matches 7 bases. Per germline, CDR1 SQVTM and CDR2 ANQGSEA. Losses at the gene ends were 6 bases for V and 0 bases for J; bases not matched to a gene: 5. The CDR3 consists of 14 residues. CDR3 sequence: CSVRQGSSYNEQFF. CDR3 sequence (DNA): TGCAGCGTAAGACAGGGTAGCTCCTACAATGAGCAGTTCTTC.

The chain is built from TRBV5-1 and TRBJ2-3; a possible D gene is TRBD2 (6 bases). Trimming pared 0 bases from V and 0 bases from J, leaving 20 bases between. The length of the CDR3 is 19 residues. Germline V lookup: CDR1 SGHRS, CDR2 YFSETQ. The CDR3 region has the DNA TGCGCCAGCAGCTTGGTCTTTAGCGGAGCCCCGGCCAGCACAGATACGCAGTATTTT. Its protein product is CASSLVFSGAPASTDTQYF.

The chain combines TRBV7-8 with TRBJ2-2, with TRBD2 as a possible D gene (5 bases). CDR1 SGHVS and CDR2 FQNEAQ come from the germline V gene. V lost 5 bases, J lost 7 bases, and 14 bases lay in between. The CDR3 spans 14 residues. The CDR3 nucleotides read TGTGCCAGCAGCCTCGGCTCGGGGTTCGGGGAGCTGTTTTTT. Amino acid sequence: CASSLGSGFGELFF. Drawing the rest from reference TRBV7-8 and TRBJ2-2, the complete variable domain is GAGVSQSPRYKVAKRGQDVALRCDPISGHVSLFWYQQALGQGPEFLTYFQNEAQLDKSGLPSDRFFAERPEGSVSTLKIQRTQQEDSAVYLCASSLGSGFGELFFGEGSRLTVL.

Written as DNA, the CDR3 is TGTGCCTGGAGATATAGCGGCCCCCGCTCCTACGAGCAGTACTTC. Encoded protein: CAWRYSGPRSYEQYF. V is TRBV30 and J is TRBJ2-5, with D possibly being TRBD2 (6 bases). The J call could be wrong; TRBJ2-7 is a better fit for the DNA end. The CDR3 spans 15 residues. Germline V lookup: CDR1 GTSNPN, CDR2 SVGIG (reference sequence).

The V call is TRBV4-3, the J call TRBJ2-2; TRBD1 matches at 8 bases. Germline V gene lookup returns CDR1 LGHNA and CDR2 YSLEER. V dropped 6 bases and J dropped 6; count of bases not matched to a gene: 12. The CDR3 consists of 16 residues. The CDR3 spells CASSYSAGGSSGELFF. The CDR3 DNA reads TGCGCCAGCAGTTATTCGGCAGGGGGCTCTTCCGGGGAGCTGTTTTTT.

V usage is TRBV13 and J usage is TRBJ2-5, with 9 bases lining up with TRBD1. CDR1 and CDR2 (germline): PRHDT, FYEKMQ (reference sequence). Trimming cost V 5 bases and J 5 bases; bases outside gene matches: 12. This CDR3 is 16 amino acids long. The CDR3 region has the DNA TGTGCCAGCAGCGCCAGGACAGGGGCGGCGAAGGAGACCCAGTACTTC. This codes for CASSARTGAAKETQYF.

Regarding this clone: The junction departs from germline at one end; a sequencing error may be responsible. The chain uses TRBV9 and TRBJ2-7, with a weak D call TRBD1 (6 bases). This CDR3 spans 16 amino acids. CDR1 is SGDLS and CDR2 is YYNGEE in the germline V gene. Here the CDR3 reads CASSVGMGAASYKQYF. The CDR3 DNA is TGTGCCAGCAGCGTAGGGATGGGGGCAGCCTCCTACAAGCAGTACTTC. Together with reference TRBV9 and TRBJ2-7, the CDR3 gives the full variable domain: DSGVTQTPKHLITATGQRVTLRCSPRSGDLSVYWYQQSLDQGLQFLIQYYNGEERAKGNILERFSAQQFPDLHSELNLSSLELGDSALYFCASSVGMGAASYKQYFGPGTRLTVT.

The gene calls are TRBV6-5 and TRBJ1-2; tentative D call: TRBD1 (6 bases). Per germline, CDR1 MNHEY and CDR2 SVGAGI. The length of the CDR3 is 13 residues. V was trimmed by 2 bases and J by 10 bases, leaving 14 bases between them. The CDR3 bases are TGTGCCAGCAGTTACGCAGGGGAGGATCCCTACACCTTC. Protein sequence: CASSYAGEDPYTF.

V is TRBV11-2 and J is TRBJ1-1, with D possibly matching TRBD1 (6 bases). The CDR3 has 17 residues. Germline V gene sequence: CDR1 SGHAT, CDR2 FQNNGV. V was pared by 1 base and J by 0 bases, with 15 bases between. The chain's CDR3 is CASSLGAGGGLNTEAFF. CDR3 nucleotides: TGTGCCAGCAGCTTAGGTGCCGGGGGGGGCCTGAACACTGAAGCTTTCTTT.

The chain uses TRBV11-2 and TRBJ2-2, with D possibly being TRBD1 (7 bases). Germline lookup yields CDR1 SGHAT and CDR2 FQNNGV. V was clipped by 0 bases and J by 7 bases, with 21 bases between them. The length of the CDR3 is 18 residues. CDR3 sequence reads: CASSLDSGGREDDGELFF. CDR3 coding DNA: TGTGCCAGCAGCTTAGATTCAGGGGGGCGAGAAGATGACGGGGAGCTGTTTTTT.

The V gene is TRBV5-4, the J gene TRBJ2-3; D gene unclear. V was trimmed by 0 bases and J by 0 bases, leaving 8 bases between them. This CDR3 contains 15 residues. Germline assignment: CDR1 SGHNT and CDR2 YYREEE (reference sequence). The CDR3 DNA is TGTGCCAGCAGCTTGGGTAGCACTAGCACAGATACGCAGTATTTT. Its translation: CASSLGSTSTDTQYF. The full variable domain, rest sourced from reference TRBV5-4 and TRBJ2-3, is ETGVTQSPTHLIKTRGQQVTLRCSSQSGHNTVSWYQQALGQGPQFIFQYYREEENGRGNFPPRFSGLQFPNYSSELNVNALELDDSALYLCASSLGSTSTDTQYFGPGTRLTVL.

This chain joins TRBV11-2 and TRBJ2-7; no definite D call. Trimming stripped 1 base from V and 0 bases from J, with 7 bases between. This CDR3 contains 14 residues. Germline V gene sequence: CDR1 SGHAT, CDR2 FQNNGV. CDR3: CASSLGVSSYEQYF. DNA for the CDR3: TGTGCCAGCAGCTTAGGGGTCAGCTCCTACGAGCAGTACTTC.

This clone was observed a few times. The V and J genes are TRBV4-1 and TRBJ1-2; TRBD1 matches 7 bases. Trimming removed 0 bases from V and 8 bases from J; junction bases left unmatched: 6. From germline, CDR1 is MGHRA and CDR2 YSYEKL. This CDR3 comprises 14 residues. CDR3 loop: CASSQDKGARGYTF. The CDR3 bases are TGCGCCAGCAGCCAAGATAAGGGGGCGCGGGGCTACACCTTC.

The chain combines TRBV29-1 with TRBJ2-7; no firm D call. V gave up 4 bases and J gave up 0 bases, with 13 bases separating them. CDR1 is SQVTM and CDR2 is ANQGSEA in the germline V gene. This CDR3 spans 14 amino acids. CDR3: CSVVDHGNSYEQYF. For the CDR3, the DNA is TGCAGCGTTGTTGACCACGGCAACTCCTACGAGCAGTACTTC.